This TCR beta chain was captured by sequencing in a study of T cells in Graves' hyperthyroidism and ophthalmopathy. General observations from the study: Ophthalmopathy and stable hyperthyroidism were separated by a 13 V-J model. Clonotypes that were expanded in thyroid above 0.001 mostly appeared in blood too.

This clonotype was recorded many times. Its target is not known. Researchers amplified the TCR beta CDR3 regions from RNA transcripts. First-round RT-PCR of the TCR CDR3 relied on the HTBI primer set. TCRdb re-called the multiplex PCR reads with MiXCR, one entry per CDR3 protein. The sample has some 570,000 distinct CDR3 sequences, 14% seen once. Trimming took 1 base from V and 2 from J, leaving 9 bases between them. This CDR3 has 14 residues. CDR1 and CDR2 (germline): SGHAT, FQNNGV. Lactation, pregnancy, other autoimmune disease or uncontrolled infection led to exclusion of patients. Sequenced input: blood. This chain links TRBV11-2 with TRBJ2-7; D not certain. The clonotype originates from a woman aged 18-35 years with Graves' ophthalmopathy. The CDR3 DNA sequence: TGTGCCAGCAGCTTAGCCCCAGGCCCCTACGAGCAGTACTTC. This sequence encodes CASSLAPGPYEQYF.